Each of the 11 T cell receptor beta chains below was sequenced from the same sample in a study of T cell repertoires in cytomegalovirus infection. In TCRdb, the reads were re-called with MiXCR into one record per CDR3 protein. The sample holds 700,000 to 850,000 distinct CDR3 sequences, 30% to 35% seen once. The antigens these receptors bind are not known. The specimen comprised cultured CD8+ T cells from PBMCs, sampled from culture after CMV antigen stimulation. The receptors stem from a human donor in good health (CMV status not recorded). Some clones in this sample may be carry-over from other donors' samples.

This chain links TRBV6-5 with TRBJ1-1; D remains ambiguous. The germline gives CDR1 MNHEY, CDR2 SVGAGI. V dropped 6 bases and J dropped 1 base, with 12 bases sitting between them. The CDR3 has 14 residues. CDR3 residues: CASSPGRSNTEAFF. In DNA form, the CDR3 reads TGTGCCAGCAGCCCGGGCCGATCGAACACTGAAGCTTTCTTT.

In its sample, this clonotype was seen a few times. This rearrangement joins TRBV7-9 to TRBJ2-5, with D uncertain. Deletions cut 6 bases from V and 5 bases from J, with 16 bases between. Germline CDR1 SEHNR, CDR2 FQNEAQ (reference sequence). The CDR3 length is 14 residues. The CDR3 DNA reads TGTGCCAGCAGTCCTGCCTCGCCCGTGGAGACCCAGTACTTC. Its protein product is CASSPASPVETQYF.

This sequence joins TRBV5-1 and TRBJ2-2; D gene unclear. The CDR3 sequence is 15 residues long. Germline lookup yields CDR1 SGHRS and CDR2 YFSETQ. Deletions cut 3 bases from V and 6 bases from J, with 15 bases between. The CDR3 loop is CASSSSQRTPGELFF. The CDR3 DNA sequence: TGCGCCAGCAGCTCCTCGCAGCGAACTCCCGGGGAGCTGTTTTTT.

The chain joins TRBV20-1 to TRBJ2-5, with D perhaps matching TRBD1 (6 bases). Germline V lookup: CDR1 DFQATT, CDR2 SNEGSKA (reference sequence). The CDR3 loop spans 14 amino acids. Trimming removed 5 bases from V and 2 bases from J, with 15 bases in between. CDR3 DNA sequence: TGCAGTGCTCCCCCGGGACATAATCAAGAGACCCAGTACTTC. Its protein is CSAPPGHNQETQYF.

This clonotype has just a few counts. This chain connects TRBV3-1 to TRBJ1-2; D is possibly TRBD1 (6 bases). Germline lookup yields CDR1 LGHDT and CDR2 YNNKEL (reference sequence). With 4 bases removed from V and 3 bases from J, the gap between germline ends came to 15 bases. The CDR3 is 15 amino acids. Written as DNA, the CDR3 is TGTGCCAGCAGCCCCTGGGGGGGGCGCGACTATGGCTACACCTTC. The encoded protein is CASSPWGGRDYGYTF.

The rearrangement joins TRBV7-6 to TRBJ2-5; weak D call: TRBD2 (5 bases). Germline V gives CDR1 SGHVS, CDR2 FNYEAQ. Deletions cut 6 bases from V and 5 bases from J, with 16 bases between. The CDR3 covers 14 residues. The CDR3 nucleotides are TGTGCCAGCAGTCCAGGACGGGGATGGGAGACCCAGTACTTC. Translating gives CASSPGRGWETQYF.

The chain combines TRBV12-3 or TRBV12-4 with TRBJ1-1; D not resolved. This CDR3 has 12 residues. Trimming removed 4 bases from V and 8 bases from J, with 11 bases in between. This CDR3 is CASSSGKPEAFF. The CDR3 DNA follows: TGTGCCAGCAGTTCGGGGAAACCCGAAGCTTTCTTT.

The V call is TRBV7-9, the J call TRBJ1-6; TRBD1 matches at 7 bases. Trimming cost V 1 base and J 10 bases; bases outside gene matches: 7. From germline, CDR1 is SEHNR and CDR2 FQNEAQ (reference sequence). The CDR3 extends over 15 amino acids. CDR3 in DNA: TGTGCCAGCAGCTTAGACAGGGGTAGGAGGTCACCCCTCCACTTT. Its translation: CASSLDRGRRSPLHF.

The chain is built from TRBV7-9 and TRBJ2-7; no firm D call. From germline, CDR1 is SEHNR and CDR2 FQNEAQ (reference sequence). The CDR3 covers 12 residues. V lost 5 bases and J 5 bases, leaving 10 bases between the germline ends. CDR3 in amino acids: CASSARRDEQYF. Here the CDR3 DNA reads TGTGCCAGCAGCGCGCGAAGGGACGAGCAGTACTTC.

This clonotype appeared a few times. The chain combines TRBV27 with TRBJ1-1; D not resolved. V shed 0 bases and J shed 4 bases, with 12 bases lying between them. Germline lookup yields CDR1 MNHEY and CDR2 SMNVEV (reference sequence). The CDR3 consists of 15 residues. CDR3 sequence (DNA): TGTGCCAGCAGTTTATCTAAGGGTCATGGCACTGAAGCTTTCTTT. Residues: CASSLSKGHGTEAFF.

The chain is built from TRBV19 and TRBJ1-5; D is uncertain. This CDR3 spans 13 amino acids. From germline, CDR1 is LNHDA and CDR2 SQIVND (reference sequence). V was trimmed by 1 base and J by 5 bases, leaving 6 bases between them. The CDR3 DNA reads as TGTGCCAGTAGTATAGTCAGTCATCAGCCCCAGCATTTT. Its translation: CASSIVSHQPQHF.